The 13 T cell receptor beta chains below were found in one sample sequenced in a study of shared clonotypes between healthy human individuals (dated by TCRdb to the early 2020s). The library was built by means of the immunoSEQ multiplex PCR assay. TCRdb stores this immuneACCESS table with in-frame sequences only. Part of the clones is absent; in the studies checked, under half of the shortfall reflects unresolved V genes, and no reason is known for the rest. The sample table shows about 79,000 clones, and roughly three fifths are seen once. The ten largest clones take up around 52% of the sample. Sequencing used memory CD8+ T cells sorted from blood. The sample's cell subset or site, from its label and the paper: CD45RO+ cells pooled with CCR7-negative TemRA cells. These receptors all stem from a man aged 25 to 40 in good health.

The chain has TRBV27 and TRBJ2-3, with D uncertain. V dropped 2 bases and J dropped 1 base, with 4 bases sitting between them. Germline V gene sequence: CDR1 MNHEY, CDR2 SMNVEV (reference sequence). CDR3 length: 13 residues. The CDR3 region has the DNA TGTGCCAGCAGTTTAGGGGGCACAGATACGCAGTATTTT. Encoded protein: CASSLGGTDTQYF.

There are a few counts of this clone. V is TRBV19 and J is TRBJ2-7, with D possibly being TRBD2 (5 bases). Per germline, CDR1 LNHDA and CDR2 SQIVND (reference sequence). This CDR3 is built from 13 residues. The V end lost 7 bases, the J end lost 2 bases, and 12 bases lay between the germline ends. The DNA for the CDR3 is TGTGCCAGTACCGGGGAGCGGCCCTACGAGCAGTACTTC. Translated, it gives CASTGERPYEQYF. Based on the CDR3 plus reference TRBV19 and TRBJ2-7, the full variable domain is DGGITQSPKYLFRKEGQNVTLSCEQNLNHDAMYWYRQDPGQGLRLIYYSQIVNDFQKGDIAEGYSVSREKKESFPLTVTSAQKNPTAFYLCASTGERPYEQYFGPGTRLTVT.

This clone was picked up one time. The J gene is TRBJ2-1, the V gene TRBV27; TRBD2 aligns across 13 bases. V lost 4 bases, J lost 7 bases, and 4 bases stayed unmatched. The V gene's germline CDR1 is MNHEY and CDR2 SMNVEV (reference sequence). The CDR3 extends over 15 amino acids. The CDR3 loop is CASSSGTSGANEQFF. The CDR3 DNA reads TGTGCCAGCAGTTCCGGGACTAGCGGGGCGAATGAGCAGTTCTTC.

The chain couples TRBV29-1 to TRBJ2-3; D is ambiguous. The germline gives CDR1 SQVTM, CDR2 ANQGSEA. V was cut by 0 bases and J by 6 bases, with 13 bases left in between. This CDR3 has 14 residues. Here the CDR3 reads CSVEEVALWDTQYF. CDR3 nucleotide sequence: TGCAGCGTTGAAGAGGTGGCCCTCTGGGATACGCAGTATTTT.

The gene calls are TRBV7-2 and TRBJ1-4; D might be TRBD1 (5 bases). Germline CDR1 and CDR2: SGHTA and FQGNSA. Trimming removed 3 bases from V and 8 bases from J, with 13 bases in between. The CDR3 totals 14 residues. CDR3 DNA sequence: TGTGCCAGCAGCTTGGGGCCTCCAGCGGAAAAACTGTTTTTT. Its translation is CASSLGPPAEKLFF.

The rearrangement uses TRBV27 and TRBJ2-2; 8 bases match TRBD2. CDR3 length: 17 residues. Germline V gene data show CDR1 as MNHEY and CDR2 as SMNVEV (reference sequence). With V trimmed by 1 base and J by 11 bases, 15 bases remained unmatched. In DNA, the CDR3 is TGTGCCAGCAGTTTATTGGACGGGAGGGCTCTCAAGGGAGAGCTGTTTTTT. It is translated as CASSLLDGRALKGELFF.

The chain uses TRBV29-1 and TRBJ2-5, with TRBD2 matching 7 bases. The CDR3 has 15 residues. Germline V lookup: CDR1 SQVTM, CDR2 ANQGSEA. Unmatched junction bases numbered 14, after V lost 8 bases and J lost 2 bases. The CDR3 nucleotides read TGCAGCTTCAACCCCTCGGCCGGGAGGCAAGAGACCCAGTACTTC. It specifies CSFNPSAGRQETQYF.

The genes are TRBV11-2 and TRBJ1-1; TRBD1 matches at 9 bases. There are 15 residues in the CDR3. V was pared by 3 bases and J by 1 base, with 3 bases of the junction left unmatched. Germline-derived CDR1 and CDR2 are SGHAT and FQNNGV. The chain's CDR3 is CASSFSTGGNTEAFF. Here the CDR3 DNA reads TGTGCCAGCAGCTTCTCGACAGGGGGGAACACTGAAGCTTTCTTT.

DNA for the CDR3: TGTGCCAGCAGCATACGCTCCTACGAGCAGTACTTC. It yields the protein CASSIRSYEQYF. V usage is TRBV21-1 and J usage is TRBJ2-7. TRBV21-1 constitutes a pseudogene. There are 12 residues in the CDR3.

The CDR3 sequence: CASSNTGVNTEAFF. The CDR3 DNA reads as TGTGCCAGCAGTAATACAGGGGTGAACACTGAAGCTTTCTTT. The rearrangement joins TRBV6-6 to TRBJ1-1; 7 positions agree with TRBD1. V dropped 5 bases and J dropped 0; count of bases not matched to a gene: 3. Germline V gene lookup returns CDR1 MNHNY and CDR2 SVGAGI (reference sequence). The CDR3 spans 14 residues.

The chain recombines TRBV7-9 with TRBJ2-7, with TRBD2 matching 9 bases. V lost 3 bases and J lost 2; bases outside the gene matches: 8. The V gene's germline CDR1 is SEHNR and CDR2 FQNEAQ (reference sequence). CDR3 length equals 16 residues. CDR3 region: CASSLRVSGSTYEQYF. The CDR3 bases are TGTGCCAGCAGCTTGCGCGTTAGCGGGAGCACCTACGAGCAGTACTTC.

Comments on this clone: A far larger clone is a single base away, which makes a read error likely. Other DNA sequences from this sample encode an identical CDR3 as well. The chain carries TRBV7-6 and TRBJ2-7; weak D call: TRBD1 (5 bases). The CDR3 has 13 residues. Germline V gene data show CDR1 as SGHVS and CDR2 as FNYEAQ. The CDR3: CASSAAPGYEQYF. In DNA, the CDR3 is TGTGCTAGCAGCGCCGCTCCAGGGTACGAGCAGTACTTC.

This clone has a count of ten or more. The chain employs TRBV6-5 and TRBJ2-5; D is perhaps TRBD2 (5 bases). Germline CDR1 is MNHEY and CDR2 is SVGAGI. V was pared by 7 bases and J by 9 bases, with 24 bases between. The CDR3 has 15 residues. The DNA for the CDR3 is TGTGCCAGCAAAATGATGAGGGATGGGGTTACGGCCCAGTACTTC. It specifies CASKMMRDGVTAQYF.